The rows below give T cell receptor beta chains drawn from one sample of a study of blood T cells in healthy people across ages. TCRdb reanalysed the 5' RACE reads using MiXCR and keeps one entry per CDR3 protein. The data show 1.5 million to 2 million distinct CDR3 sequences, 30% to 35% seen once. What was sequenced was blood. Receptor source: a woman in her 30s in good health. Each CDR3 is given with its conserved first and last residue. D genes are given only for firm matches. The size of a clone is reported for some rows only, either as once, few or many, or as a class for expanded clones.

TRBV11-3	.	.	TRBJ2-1	TGTGCCAGCAGCCCCTCGGCCAGGTACAATGAGCAGTTCTTC	CASSPSARYNEQFF
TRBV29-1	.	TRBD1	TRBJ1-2	TGCAGCGTTGAACCGACAGGGGGCCTTTACTATGGCTACACCTTC	CSVEPTGGLYYGYTF
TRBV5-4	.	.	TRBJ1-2	TGTGCCAGCAGCCCCGGGCCAACTAACTATGGCTACACCTTC	CASSPGPTNYGYTF
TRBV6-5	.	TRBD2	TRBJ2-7	TGTGCCAGCAGAGGACTAGCGGGAGCGAATAACGAGCAGTACTTC	CASRGLAGANNEQYF
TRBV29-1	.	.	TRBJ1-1	TGCAGCGTTTTCCGACAGCTGAACACTGAAACTTTCTTT	CSVFRQLNTETFF
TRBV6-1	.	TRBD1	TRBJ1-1	TGTGCCAGCAGTGAATATGGGACAGGGGGCACTGAAGCTTTCTTT	CASSEYGTGGTEAFF
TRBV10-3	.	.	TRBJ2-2	TGTGCCATCAGTAACGGACAGCTCGGACTTAACACCGGGGAGCTGTTTTTT	CAISNGQLGLNTGELFF
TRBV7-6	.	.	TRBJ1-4	TGTGCCAGCAGCTTAAGGGCAGAACATGAAAAACTGTTTTTT	CASSLRAEHEKLFF
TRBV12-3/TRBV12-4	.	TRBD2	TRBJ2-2	TGTGCCAGCAGTTTTGGGACTAGCGCTACCGGGGAGCTGTTTTTT	CASSFGTSATGELFF
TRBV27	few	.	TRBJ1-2	TGTGCCAGCAGTTTGGGTTTAGCTGCGGGAAATGGCTACACCTTC	CASSLGLAAGNGYTF
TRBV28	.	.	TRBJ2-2	TGTGCCAGCGCCAAAGGGTCCGGGATTTCATCCATCGGGGAGCTGTTTTTT	CASAKGSGISSIGELFF
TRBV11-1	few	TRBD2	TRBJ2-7	TGTGCCAGCAGTCGGGACTACACCGTCGTGTACGAGCAGTACTTC	CASSRDYTVVYEQYF
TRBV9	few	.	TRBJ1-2	TGTGCCAGCAGCAAGGGGTACGGGTATGGCTACACCTTC	CASSKGYGYGYTF
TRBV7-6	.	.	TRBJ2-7	TGTGCCAGCAGCTTCCGGCCGACAGGGAGGGGTGACGAGCAGTACTTC	CASSFRPTGRGDEQYF
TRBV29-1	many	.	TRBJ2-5	TGCAGCGCCCACGGAAGGGTGGGGCAAGAGACCCAGTACTTC	CSAHGRVGQETQYF
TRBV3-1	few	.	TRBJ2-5	TGTGCCAGCAGCCAAGTTGTGGGTGGGCAAGAGACCCAGTACTTC	CASSQVVGGQETQYF
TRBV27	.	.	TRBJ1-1	TGTGCCAGCAGTCCCTCTGGCAGCCCAAACACTGAAGCTTTCTTT	CASSPSGSPNTEAFF
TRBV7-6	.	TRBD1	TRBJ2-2	TGTGCCAGCAGCTTAGTACAGGGGTATAGTACCGGGGAGCGGTTTTTT	CASSLVQGYSTGERFF
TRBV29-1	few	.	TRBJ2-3	TGCAGCGTGTCGGGGGACTTGTCAAGCACAGATACGCAGTATTTT	CSVSGDLSSTDTQYF
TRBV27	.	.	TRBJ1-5	TGTGCCAGCAGTTTAATGAAGGGGGGCGTCGGCAATCAGCCCCAGCATTTT	CASSLMKGGVGNQPQHF
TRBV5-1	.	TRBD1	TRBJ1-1	TGCGCCAGCAGCCCCCGGGACAGAGTGAACACTGAAGCTTTCTTT	CASSPRDRVNTEAFF
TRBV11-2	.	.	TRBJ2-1	TGTGCCAGCAGCGCGGTGCTAGCGTACGACAATGAGCAGTTCTTC	CASSAVLAYDNEQFF
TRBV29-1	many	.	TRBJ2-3	TGCAGCGTTGAGAGGGGCGGATCAGATACGCAGTATTTT	CSVERGGSDTQYF
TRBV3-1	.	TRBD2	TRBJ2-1	TGTGCCAGCAGCCACGTTTTCTTTGGACTAGGCAATAATGAGCAGTTCTTC	CASSHVFFGLGNNEQFF
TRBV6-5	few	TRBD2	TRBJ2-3	TGTGCCAGCAGCCCGCTAGCGGTCGCAAGGGATACGCAGTATTTT	CASSPLAVARDTQYF
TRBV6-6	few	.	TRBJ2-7	TGTGCCGGCAGTTTACAGGGCGCGTCCTACGAGCAGTACTTC	CAGSLQGASYEQYF
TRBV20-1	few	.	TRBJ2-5	TGCAGTGCTAGACCACCGACAGCCGAGACCCAGTACTTC	CSARPPTAETQYF
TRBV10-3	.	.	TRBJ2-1	TGTGCCATCAGAGCCGGGACCTTACACAATGAGCAGTTCTTC	CAIRAGTLHNEQFF
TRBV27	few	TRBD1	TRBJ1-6	TGTGCCAGCAGACCAACAGGGGGCGGTTCACCCCTCCACTTT	CASRPTGGGSPLHF
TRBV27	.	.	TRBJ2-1	TGTGCCAGCAGTTTAAAGGGGCGGAATGAGCAGTTCTTC	CASSLKGRNEQFF
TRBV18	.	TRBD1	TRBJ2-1	TGTGCCAGCTCACCACGACAGGGGCATGATGAGCAGTTCTTC	CASSPRQGHDEQFF
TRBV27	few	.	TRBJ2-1	TGTGCCAGCAGTTTATCGTTGGGGGGCGTTGAGCAGTTCTTC	CASSLSLGGVEQFF
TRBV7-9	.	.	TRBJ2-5	TGTGCCAGCAGCTTAACACAGACCCAGTACTTC	CASSLTQTQYF
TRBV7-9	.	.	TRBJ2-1	TGTGCCAGCAGCTTAGAAGATGGAGGCCCGAGCTACAATGAGCAGTTCTTC	CASSLEDGGPSYNEQFF
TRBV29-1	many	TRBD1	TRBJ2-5	TGCAGCGCCCGACGGGACAGGCCACAAGAGACCCAGTACTTC	CSARRDRPQETQYF
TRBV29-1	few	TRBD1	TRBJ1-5	TGCAGCGTATGTTCGGGACAGGGACACAATCAGCCCCAGCATTTT	CSVCSGQGHNQPQHF
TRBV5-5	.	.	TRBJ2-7	TGTGCCAGCAGCTTTGGACTTAAAAACTACGAGCAGTACTTC	CASSFGLKNYEQYF
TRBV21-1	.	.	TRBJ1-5	TGTGCCGAACCCGAGGGACCCAGGGGGCACAATCAGCCCCAGCATTTT	CAEPEGPRGHNQPQHF
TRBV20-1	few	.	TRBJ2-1	TGCAGTGCTAGATCCCTATCCAAGCGCAACGACAATGAGCAGTTCTTC	CSARSLSKRNDNEQFF
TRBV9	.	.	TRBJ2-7	TGTGCCAGCAGCGCCTCCGGGACTGACGGCGAGCAGTACTTC	CASSASGTDGEQYF
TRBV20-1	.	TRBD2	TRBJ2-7	TGCAGTGCGACCCGAGGACTAGCGGGGCCTTACGCGCAGTACTTC	CSATRGLAGPYAQYF
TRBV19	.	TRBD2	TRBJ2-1	TGTGCCAGTAGTATAGGGGTAGCGGGAGACGAGCAGTTCTTC	CASSIGVAGDEQFF
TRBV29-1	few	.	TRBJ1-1	TGCAGCGTTGAAGATGGTTACATTAGGGGGGGATACACTGAAGCTTTCTTT	CSVEDGYIRGGYTEAFF
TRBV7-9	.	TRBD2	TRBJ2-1	TGTGCCAGCAGCCTGGACGGGGGGGTCGCCTACAATGAGCAGTTCTTC	CASSLDGGVAYNEQFF
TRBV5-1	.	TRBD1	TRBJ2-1	TGCGCCAGCAGCATCGGACAGGTCTCCTACAATGAGCAGTTCTTC	CASSIGQVSYNEQFF